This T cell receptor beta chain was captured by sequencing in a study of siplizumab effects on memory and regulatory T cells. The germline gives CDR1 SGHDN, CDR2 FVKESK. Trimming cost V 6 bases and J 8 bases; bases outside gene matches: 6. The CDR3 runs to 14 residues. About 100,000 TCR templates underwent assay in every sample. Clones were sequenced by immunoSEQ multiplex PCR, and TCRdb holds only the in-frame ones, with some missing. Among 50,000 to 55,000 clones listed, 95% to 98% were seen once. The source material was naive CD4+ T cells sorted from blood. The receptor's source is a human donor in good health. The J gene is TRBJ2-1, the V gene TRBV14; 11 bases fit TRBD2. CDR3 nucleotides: TGTGCCAGCAGAATAGCGGGAGGGCCCCATGAGCAGTTCTTC. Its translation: CASRIAGGPHEQFF.